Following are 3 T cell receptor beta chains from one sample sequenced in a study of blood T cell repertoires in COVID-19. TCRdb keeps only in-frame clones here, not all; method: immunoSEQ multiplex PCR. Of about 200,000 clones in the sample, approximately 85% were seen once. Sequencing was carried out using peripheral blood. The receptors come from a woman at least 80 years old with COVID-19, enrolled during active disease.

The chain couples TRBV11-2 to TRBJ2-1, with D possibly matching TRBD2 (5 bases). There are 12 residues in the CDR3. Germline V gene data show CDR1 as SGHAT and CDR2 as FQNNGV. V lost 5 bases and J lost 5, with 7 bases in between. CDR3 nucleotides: TGTGCCAGCAGCCGCGGGCACAATGAGCAGTTCTTC. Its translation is CASSRGHNEQFF.

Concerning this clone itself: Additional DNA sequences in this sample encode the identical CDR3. CDR3 in amino acids: CASSLEGGGQPQHF. CDR3 coding DNA: TGTGCCAGCAGCTTAGAAGGGGGGGGTCAGCCCCAGCATTTT. The chain joins TRBV7-9 to TRBJ1-5, with D maybe TRBD1 (6 bases). There are 14 residues in the CDR3. Trimming pared 1 base from V and 6 bases from J, leaving 10 bases between. Germline CDR1 SEHNR, CDR2 FQNEAQ (reference sequence).

CDR3 loop: CASTGGTSGNQPQHF. As DNA, the CDR3 is TGTGCCAGTACCGGTGGGACAAGTGGCAATCAGCCCCAGCATTTT. The chain recombines TRBV19 with TRBJ1-5, with a tentative D call TRBD1 (6 bases). The V gene's germline CDR1 is LNHDA and CDR2 SQIVND (reference sequence). There are 15 residues in the CDR3. The V end lost 7 bases, the J end lost 2 bases, and 15 bases lay between the germline ends.